This T cell receptor (beta chain) was captured by sequencing in a study of shared clonotypes between healthy human individuals (dated by TCRdb to the early 2020s). Concerning the study at large: The cohort comprised two women and three men aged 18 to 49 years. For each donor, three plates each were used for CD4 naive and CD4 memory, two plates were used for CD8 naive, and one plate was used for CD8 memory. To estimate repertoire size and how much clonotype sharing occurs between individuals, the study deeply sequenced the blood TCR repertoires of roughly 5 healthy adults. To increase sequencing depth and limit assay-specific biases, TCR repertoire library preparation and sequencing were carried out by different laboratories using diverse techniques. Per donor, leukapheresis produced somewhere between about 0.8 and 9 billion PBMCs.

Overall study outcomes, separate from this receptor: Because the study included only a small number of donors, the genetic and exposure-history diversity represented was limited. Compared with non-shared clonotypes, the clonotypes found in all four sorted-subset donors had higher generation probabilities. Sampling was limited to blood, and TCR repertoires in tissue likely differ from TCR repertoires in blood. Naive subsets generally had larger estimated clonotype richness than memory subsets did. Based on pairwise subsampling, the degree of clonotype sharing among donors was expected to be affected by sequencing depth. Even with the large sequencing depth, rarefaction of the sorted-subset datasets indicated that sequencing was incomplete. Across a handful of donors, approximately 5% of naive CD4, around 3.5% of naive CD8, 2% to 2.5% of memory CD4, and about 0.44% of memory CD8 clonotypes were shared.

Healthy HIV-negative adults with no recently reported acute infections or vaccinations were included as donors. Every donor was a Caucasian adult residing in Nashville, Tennessee, USA. CD4+ T cells were enriched by magnetic negative selection, after which naive cells were positively selected on CD45RA and the negative fraction was taken as the memory subset. Blood was collected by leukapheresis, and PBMCs were isolated by Ficoll-Histopaque density gradient centrifugation and then cryopreserved in liquid nitrogen vapor phase. Analytical flow cytometry was used to check the purity and quantity of every magnetically sorted T cell population. Genomic DNA was isolated from every sorted fraction and measured by UV absorbance on a Nanodrop 2000c. For this clone: Its antigen is unknown. It has no much larger one-base neighbor in the sample; base qualities were not kept.

TCR CDR3 regions were amplified from genomic DNA by multiplex PCR using the deep immunoSEQ assay. Extracted genomic DNA from each cell subset was spread evenly across all wells of several immunoSEQ 96-well plates, with each plate serving as a replicate. For sorted subsets, each replicate PCR was loaded with about 0.2 ug genomic DNA, equivalent to 25,000 to 30,000 T cell genomes. Purified libraries were quantified with a Qubit 3.0 fluorometer, sized on a Bioanalyzer 2100, and re-quantified with the KAPA Library Quantification kit. Every immunoSEQ 96-well plate was sequenced on a dedicated single-read 150-cycle Illumina NextSeq 550 flow cell. As for the original processing: Because the immunoSEQ output included only junctional sequences and no quality scores, the filtering could not be the same as the filtering used for full-length reads. Sequences were annotated with PyIR, a Python wrapper for IgBLAST v1.9, using IMGT germline references to assign V/J genes and CDR3. Reads were filtered out if the reads had weak V/J assignments (E-value above 1e-6), no CDR3, stop codons, out-of-frame junctions, or ambiguous translated residues. V3J clonotypes were defined as sequences sharing the same inferred V gene, J gene, and CDR3 amino acid sequence. Percentage overlap between repertoires was calculated by dividing the number of shared unique clonotypes by the size of the smaller repertoire. Richness of each repertoire was evaluated using RTK rarefaction, the Chao1 estimator, and Recon v2.1 estimates of unobserved clonotypes. Generation probabilities for all TCRbeta clonotypes obtained by the gDNA method from a handful of donors were computed using OLGA. Held by TCRdb, this immuneACCESS table contains in-frame sequences only and omits some clones. Under half of the omission traces to an unresolved V gene where checked; the cause of the rest is unknown. V and J calls and clone size are as listed in that table; D and trimming were resolved from the DNA. The sample includes 300,000 to 350,000 clones, with around 79% observed a single time. The ten biggest clones cover 10% of the sample.

According to the germline V gene (reference sequence), CDR1 reads MNHNY and CDR2 reads SVGAGI. The CDR3 has 15 amino acids, counting the end cysteine and phenylalanine. CDR3 DNA is the only sequence kept; it has 45 bases, read in frame from the first base. Trimming takes 4 bases from V and 5 bases from J, and the germline ends sit 18 bases apart. The TCR comes from a man in his thirties or forties in good health. Sequenced: memory CD4+ T cells sorted from blood. The cell subset or site label for this specimen denotes: CD45RA-negative fraction. The V and J genes are TRBV6-6 and TRBJ2-7, and TRBD2 may be the D gene, going by 5 matching bases. The CDR3: CASSSPVGLADEQYF. The sequenced DNA: TGTGCCAGCAGTTCCCCCGTTGGACTTGCTGACGAGCAGTACTTC.